The present T cell receptor (beta chain) was sequenced within a study of human versus mouse CDR3 diversity and MHC coevolution. Generated by immunoSEQ multiplex PCR, the TCRdb table keeps only in-frame clones and is missing some. Here the sample spans more than 60,000 clones, around 90% being singletons. This CDR3 region has 18 residues. The germline V gene has CDR1 SGHAT and CDR2 FQNNGV. V was pared by 2 bases and J by 2 bases, with 11 bases of the junction left unmatched. This chain uses TRBV11-2 with TRBJ2-3, with 9 bases matching TRBD2. The sequence came from a person between 25 and 70 years old in good health. Sequenced material: naive CD4+ T cells from blood. The subset denotes: CD45RO-negative CD62L-positive naive CD4 T cells. CDR3: CASSLMFVAGVLTDTQYF. As DNA, the CDR3 is TGTGCCAGCAGCTTAATGTTCGTAGCGGGAGTTCTCACAGATACGCAGTATTTT.